This T cell receptor beta chain was documented in a study of cytomegalovirus exposure and HLA in healthy donors. It was with 60 Vbeta and 13 Jbeta primers that the PCR ran. Assay: immunoSEQ multiplex PCR; the TCRdb copy retains only in-frame clones and omits some. This table holds 60,000 to 90,000 clones, around two thirds found once. A word on this clone: The sample holds other DNA sequences that translate to the same CDR3.

V was clipped by 4 bases and J by 5 bases; unmatched bases: 3. The CDR3 runs to 13 residues. Germline V gene lookup returns CDR1 MNHEY and CDR2 SVGAGI. The V call is TRBV6-5, the J call TRBJ2-3; 7 bases align to TRBD1. The sequencing input was PBMCs. The source of this sequence is a woman in her forties or fifties in good health and CMV-seropositive. The CDR3 region is CASSSPGGDTQYF. The CDR3 DNA is TGTGCCAGCAGTTCCCCAGGGGGAGATACGCAGTATTTT.